Sequencing of this T cell receptor (beta chain) was carried out in a study of Graves' ophthalmopathy and Graves' hyperthyroidism. Study results and limitations: Most expanded clonotypes in thyroid above 0.001 frequency also showed up in blood.

About this clonotype: Its specificity is unknown.

CDR1 SGHVS and CDR2 FQNEAQ come from the germline V gene. The length of the CDR3 is 14 residues. After removal of 5 bases from V and 2 bases from J, the junction contained 6 bases not matched to a gene. Symptoms, serum thyroxine and TRAb, thyroid ultrasound, and orbital computed tomography formed the diagnostic basis. Transcripts of RNA were the source for amplifying TCR beta CDR3 regions. RT-PCR in the first round used HTBI primers; a second-round multiplex PCR followed. From the multiplex PCR reads, TCRdb called clonotypes with MiXCR, one entry per CDR3 protein. The profile shows approximately 700,000 distinct CDR3 sequences, 40% of them singletons.

The chain uses TRBV7-8 and TRBJ2-7; 7 nucleotides align to TRBD1. The sequencing sample was made of peripheral blood. This receptor was obtained from an adult man with Graves' ophthalmopathy. The CDR3: CASSTRTGPYEQYF. The CDR3 DNA follows: TGTGCCAGCAGCACCCGGACAGGACCCTACGAGCAGTACTTC.